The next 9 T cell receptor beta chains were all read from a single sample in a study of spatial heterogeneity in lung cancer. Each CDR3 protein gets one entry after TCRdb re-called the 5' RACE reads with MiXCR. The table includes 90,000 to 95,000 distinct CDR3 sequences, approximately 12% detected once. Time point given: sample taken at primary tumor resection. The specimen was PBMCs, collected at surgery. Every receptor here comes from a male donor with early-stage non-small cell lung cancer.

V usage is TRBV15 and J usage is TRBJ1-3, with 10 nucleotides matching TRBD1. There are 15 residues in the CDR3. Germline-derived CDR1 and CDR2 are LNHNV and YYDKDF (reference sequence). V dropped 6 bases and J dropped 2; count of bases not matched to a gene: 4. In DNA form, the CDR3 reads TGTGCCACCAGTCGCGACAGGGGGCCTGGAAACACCATATATTTT. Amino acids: CATSRDRGPGNTIYF.

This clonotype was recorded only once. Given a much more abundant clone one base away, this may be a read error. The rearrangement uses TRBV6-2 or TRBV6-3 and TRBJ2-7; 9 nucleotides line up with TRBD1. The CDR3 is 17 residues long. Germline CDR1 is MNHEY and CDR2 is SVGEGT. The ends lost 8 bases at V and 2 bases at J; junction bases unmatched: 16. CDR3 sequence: CASRFRDRALPTYEQYF. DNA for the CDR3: TGTGCCAGCCGTTTCCGGGACAGGGCACTACCAACCTACGAGCAGTACTTC.

DNA of the CDR3: TGCAGAGCTGGAAGAGGGAGCGATCAAGAGACCCAGTACTTC. This sequence encodes CRAGRGSDQETQYF. The V and J genes are TRBV20-1 and TRBJ2-5; tentative D call: TRBD2 (5 bases). The CDR3 consists of 14 residues. Germline V gives CDR1 DFQATT, CDR2 SNEGSKA (reference sequence).

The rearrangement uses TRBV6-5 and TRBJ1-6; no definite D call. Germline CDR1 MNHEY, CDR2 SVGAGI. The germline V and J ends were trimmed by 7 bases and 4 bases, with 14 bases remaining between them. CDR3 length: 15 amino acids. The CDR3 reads CASKPQPGYNSPLHF. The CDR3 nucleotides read TGTGCCAGCAAACCCCAGCCCGGGTATAATTCACCCCTCCACTTT.

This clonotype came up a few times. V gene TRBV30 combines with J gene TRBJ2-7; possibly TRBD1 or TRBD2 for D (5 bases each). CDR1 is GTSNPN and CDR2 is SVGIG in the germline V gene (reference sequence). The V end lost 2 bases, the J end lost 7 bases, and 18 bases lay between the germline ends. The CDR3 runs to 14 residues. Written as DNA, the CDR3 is TGTGCCTGGAGTCCCGGGACCCCCGCGCGAGAGCAGTACTTC. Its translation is CAWSPGTPAREQYF. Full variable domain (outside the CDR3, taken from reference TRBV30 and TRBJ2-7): SQTIHQWPATLVQPVGSPLSLECTVEGTSNPNLYWYRQAAGRGLQLLFYSVGIGQISSEVPQNLSASRPQDRQFILSSKKLLLSDSGFYLCAWSPGTPAREQYFGPGTRLTVT.

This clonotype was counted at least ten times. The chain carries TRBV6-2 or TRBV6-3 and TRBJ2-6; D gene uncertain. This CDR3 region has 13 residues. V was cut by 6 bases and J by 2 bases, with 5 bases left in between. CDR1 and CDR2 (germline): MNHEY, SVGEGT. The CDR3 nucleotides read TGTGCCAGCAGACCACCTGGGGCCAACGTCCTGACTTTC. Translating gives CASRPPGANVLTF.

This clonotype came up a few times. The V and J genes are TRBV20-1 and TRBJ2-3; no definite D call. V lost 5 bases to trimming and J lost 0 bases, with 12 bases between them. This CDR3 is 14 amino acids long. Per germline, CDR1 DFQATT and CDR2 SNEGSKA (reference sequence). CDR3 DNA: TGCAGTGCTCCCGGATTATCCAGCACAGATACGCAGTATTTT. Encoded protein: CSAPGLSSTDTQYF.

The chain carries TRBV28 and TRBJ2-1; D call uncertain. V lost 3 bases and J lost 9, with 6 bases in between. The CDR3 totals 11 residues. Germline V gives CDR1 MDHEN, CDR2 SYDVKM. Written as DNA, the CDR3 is TGTGCCAGCAGTTTCAAGCCTGAGCAGTTCTTC. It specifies CASSFKPEQFF. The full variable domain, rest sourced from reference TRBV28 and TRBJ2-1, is DVKVTQSSRYLVKRTGEKVFLECVQDMDHENMFWYRQDPGLGLRLIYFSYDVKMKEKGDIPEGYSVSREKKERFSLILESASTNQTSMYLCASSFKPEQFFGPGTRLTVL.

CDR3 sequence reads: CASSSTSNTQYF. The CDR3 nucleotides read TGTGCCAGCAGTTCTACCTCAAATACGCAGTATTTT. V and J are TRBV6-5 and TRBJ2-3; D gene ambiguous. The V end was cut by 4 bases, the J end by 7 bases, with 9 bases between. The germline V gene has CDR1 MNHEY and CDR2 SVGAGI. The CDR3 is 12 amino acids.